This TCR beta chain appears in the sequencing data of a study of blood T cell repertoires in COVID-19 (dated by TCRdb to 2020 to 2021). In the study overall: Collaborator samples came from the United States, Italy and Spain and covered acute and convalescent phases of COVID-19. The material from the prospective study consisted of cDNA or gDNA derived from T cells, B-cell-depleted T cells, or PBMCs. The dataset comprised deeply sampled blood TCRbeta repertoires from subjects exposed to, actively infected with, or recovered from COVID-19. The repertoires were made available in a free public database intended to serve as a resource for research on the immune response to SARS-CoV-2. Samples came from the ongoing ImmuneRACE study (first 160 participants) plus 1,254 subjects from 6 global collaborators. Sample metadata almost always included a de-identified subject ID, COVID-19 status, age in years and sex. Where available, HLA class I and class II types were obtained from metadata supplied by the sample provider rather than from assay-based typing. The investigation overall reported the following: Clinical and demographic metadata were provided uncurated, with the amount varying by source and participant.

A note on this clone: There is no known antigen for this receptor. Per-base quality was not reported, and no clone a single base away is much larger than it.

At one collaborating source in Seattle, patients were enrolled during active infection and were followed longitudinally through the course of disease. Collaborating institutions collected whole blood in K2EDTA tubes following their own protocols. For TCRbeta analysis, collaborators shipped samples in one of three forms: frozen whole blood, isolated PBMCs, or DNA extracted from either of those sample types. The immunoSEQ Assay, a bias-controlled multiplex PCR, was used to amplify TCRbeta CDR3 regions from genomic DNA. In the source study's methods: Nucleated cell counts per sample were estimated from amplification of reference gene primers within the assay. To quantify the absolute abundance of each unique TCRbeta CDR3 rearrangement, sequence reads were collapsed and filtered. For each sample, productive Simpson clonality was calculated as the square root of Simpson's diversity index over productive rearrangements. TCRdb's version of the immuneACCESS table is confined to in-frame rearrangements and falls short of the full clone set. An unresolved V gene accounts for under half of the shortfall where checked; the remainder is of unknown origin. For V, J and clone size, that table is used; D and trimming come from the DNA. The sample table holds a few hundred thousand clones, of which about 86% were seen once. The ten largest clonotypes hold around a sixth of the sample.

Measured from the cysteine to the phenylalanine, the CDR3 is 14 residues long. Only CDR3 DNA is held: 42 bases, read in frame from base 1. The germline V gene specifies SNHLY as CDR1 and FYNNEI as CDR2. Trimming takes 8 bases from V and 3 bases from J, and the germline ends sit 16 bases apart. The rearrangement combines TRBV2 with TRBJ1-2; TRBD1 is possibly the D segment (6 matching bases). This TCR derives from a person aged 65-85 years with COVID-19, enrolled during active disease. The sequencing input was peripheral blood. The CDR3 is CASVRGKGDYGYTF. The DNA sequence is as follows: TGTGCCAGCGTAAGGGGCAAGGGGGACTATGGCTACACCTTC. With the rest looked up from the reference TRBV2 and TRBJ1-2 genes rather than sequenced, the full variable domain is EPEVTQTPSHQVTQMGQEVILRCVPISNHLYFYWYRQILGQKVEFLVSFYNNEISEKSEIFDDQFSVERPDGSNFTLKIRSTKLEDSAMYFCASVRGKGDYGYTFGSGTRLTVV.